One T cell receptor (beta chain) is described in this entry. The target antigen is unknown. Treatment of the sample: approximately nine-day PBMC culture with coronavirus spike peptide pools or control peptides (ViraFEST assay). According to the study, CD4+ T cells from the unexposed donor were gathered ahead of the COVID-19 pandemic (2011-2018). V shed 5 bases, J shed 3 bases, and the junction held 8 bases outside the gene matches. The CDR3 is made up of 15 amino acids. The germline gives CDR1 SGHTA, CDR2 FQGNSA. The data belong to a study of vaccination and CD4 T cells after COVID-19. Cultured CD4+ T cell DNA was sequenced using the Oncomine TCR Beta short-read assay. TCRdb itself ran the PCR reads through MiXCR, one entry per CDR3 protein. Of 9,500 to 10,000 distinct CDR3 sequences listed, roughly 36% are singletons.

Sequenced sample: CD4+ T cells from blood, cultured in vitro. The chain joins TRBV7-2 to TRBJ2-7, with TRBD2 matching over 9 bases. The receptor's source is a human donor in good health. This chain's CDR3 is CTSSLLGLASYEQYF. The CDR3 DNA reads TGTACCAGCAGCCTCCTCGGACTAGCGAGCTACGAGCAGTACTTC.